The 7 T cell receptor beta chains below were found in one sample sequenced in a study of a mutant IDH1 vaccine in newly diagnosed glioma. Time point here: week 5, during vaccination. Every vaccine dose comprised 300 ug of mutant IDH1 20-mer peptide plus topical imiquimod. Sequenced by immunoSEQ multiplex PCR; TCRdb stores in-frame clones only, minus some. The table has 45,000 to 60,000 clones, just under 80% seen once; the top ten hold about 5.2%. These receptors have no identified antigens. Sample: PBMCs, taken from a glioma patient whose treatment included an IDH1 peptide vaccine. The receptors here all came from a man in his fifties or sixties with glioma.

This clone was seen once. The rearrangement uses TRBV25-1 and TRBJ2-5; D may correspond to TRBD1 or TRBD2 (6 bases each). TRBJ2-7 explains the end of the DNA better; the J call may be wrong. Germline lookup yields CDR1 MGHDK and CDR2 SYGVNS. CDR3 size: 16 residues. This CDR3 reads CASSPTGAGLGGEQYF. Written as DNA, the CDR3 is TGTGCCAGCAGTCCTACGGGGGCCGGGTTGGGGGGCGAGCAGTACTTC.

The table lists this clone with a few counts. The CDR3 region has the DNA TGTGCCTGGAGTGTACCCCAGGGGCGAAGCAATCAGCCCCAGCATTTT. Translation gives CAWSVPQGRSNQPQHF. This chain joins TRBV30 and TRBJ1-5; weak D call: TRBD1 (6 bases). This CDR3 contains 16 residues. Between the trimmed V and J ends, which lost 0 bases and 1 base, there was a span of 13 bases. In germline, CDR1 is GTSNPN, CDR2 SVGIG (reference sequence).

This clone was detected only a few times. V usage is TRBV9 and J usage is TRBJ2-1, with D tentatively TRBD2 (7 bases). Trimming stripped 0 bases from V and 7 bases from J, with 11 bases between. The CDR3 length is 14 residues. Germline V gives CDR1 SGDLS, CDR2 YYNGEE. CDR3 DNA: TGTGCCAGCAGCGTAGTGGCGGGGGCGAATGAGCAGTTCTTC. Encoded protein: CASSVVAGANEQFF.

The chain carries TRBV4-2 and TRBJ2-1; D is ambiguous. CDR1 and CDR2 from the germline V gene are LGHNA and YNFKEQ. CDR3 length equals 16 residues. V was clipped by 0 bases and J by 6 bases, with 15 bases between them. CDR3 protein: CASSQDGAGIGNEQFF. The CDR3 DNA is TGTGCCAGCAGCCAAGATGGAGCTGGTATCGGCAATGAGCAGTTCTTC.

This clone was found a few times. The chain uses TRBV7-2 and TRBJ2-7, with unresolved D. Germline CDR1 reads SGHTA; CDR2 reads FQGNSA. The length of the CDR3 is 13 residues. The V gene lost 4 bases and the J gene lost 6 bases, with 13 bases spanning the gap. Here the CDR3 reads CASSSSPGTEQYF. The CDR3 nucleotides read TGTGCCAGCAGCTCCTCGCCGGGCACCGAGCAGTACTTC.

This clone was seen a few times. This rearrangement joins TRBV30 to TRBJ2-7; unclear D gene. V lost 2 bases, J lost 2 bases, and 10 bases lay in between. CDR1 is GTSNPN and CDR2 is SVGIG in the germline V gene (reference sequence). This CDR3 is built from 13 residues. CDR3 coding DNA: TGTGCCTGGAGTACACCTACAGCCTACGAGCAGTACTTC. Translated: CAWSTPTAYEQYF.

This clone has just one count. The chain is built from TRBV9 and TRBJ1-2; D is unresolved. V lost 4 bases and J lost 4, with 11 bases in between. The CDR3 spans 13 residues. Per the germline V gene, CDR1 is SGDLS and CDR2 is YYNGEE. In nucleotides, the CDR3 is TGTGCCAGCAGCAAGGAGGTGGGCTATGGCTACACCTTC. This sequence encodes CASSKEVGYGYTF.